This T cell receptor beta chain was recovered during a study of T cell responses to AZD1222 COVID-19 vaccine. The V gene's germline CDR1 is SGHRS and CDR2 YFSETQ. V lost 2 bases and J 3 bases, leaving 9 bases between the germline ends. The CDR3 contains 13 residues. Clones were sequenced by immunoSEQ multiplex PCR, and TCRdb holds only the in-frame ones, with some missing. The sample carries 110,000 to 150,000 clones, 92% recorded once. The chain is built from TRBV5-1 and TRBJ2-7; a weak D match, TRBD1 (5 bases). The TCR sequence derives from an adult who received the AZD1222 COVID-19 vaccine. The sample consisted of peripheral blood, taken 28 days after the second AZD1222 dose. The CDR3 region is CASSLSQGYEQYF. Here the CDR3 DNA reads TGCGCCAGCAGCTTAAGTCAGGGCTACGAGCAGTACTTC.